This TCR beta chain was sequenced for a study of a mutant IDH1 vaccine in newly diagnosed glioma. Study in general: There were roughly 62% males and 37.5% females among treated patients, whose mean age was 40.4 years. Study results and caveats: Among patients, around 93% showed immune responses induced by the vaccine.

Time point in this sample: week 5, during vaccination. The vaccine gave 300 ug of a 20-mer mutant IDH1 peptide subcutaneously per dose. Germline V CDR1 and CDR2: SEHNR, FQNEAQ (reference sequence). V lost 5 bases to trimming and J lost 5 bases; unmatched junction nucleotides: 7. The CDR3 is made up of 14 amino acids. TCRdb keeps only in-frame clones here, not all; method: immunoSEQ multiplex PCR. The sample holds 12,000 or so clones, roughly 87% seen once. Of note for this clone: Its target is not known.

The TCR sequence derives from a woman aged 35 to 49 with glioma. Some clones in this sample may be carry-over from other donors' samples. The chain couples TRBV7-9 to TRBJ1-1; 8 positions agree with TRBD1. This specimen consisted of PBMCs, obtained from a glioma patient whose treatment included an IDH1 peptide vaccine. CDR3: CASSPGQGGTEAFF. The DNA of the CDR3 is TGTGCCAGCAGCCCAGGACAGGGTGGAACTGAAGCTTTCTTT.